This T cell receptor (beta chain) came from a study of shared clonotypes between healthy human individuals (dated by TCRdb to about 2020). In terms of the full investigation: The cohort included a few men and a couple of women between 18 and 49 years of age. Leukapheresis yielded between about 0.85 and 10 billion PBMCs per donor. To increase sequencing depth and limit assay-specific biases, TCR repertoire library preparation and sequencing were carried out by different laboratories using diverse techniques. To estimate repertoire size and how much clonotypes are shared between individuals, the study performed deep sequencing of blood TCR repertoires from roughly five healthy adults. For each donor, CD4 naive and CD4 memory were each given three plates, CD8 naive was given two plates, and CD8 memory was given one plate.

Paper-wide results and their limitations: Estimated clonotype richness was generally larger for naive than for memory subsets. Because the study included a small number of donors, the genetic and exposure-history diversity represented was limited. Pairwise subsampling indicated that sequencing depth was expected to affect the degree of clonotype sharing among donors. Sampling was restricted to blood, and TCR repertoires in tissues likely differ from the TCR repertoires found in blood. Across four donors, approximately 4.6% of naive CD4, roughly 3.3% of naive CD8, 2.3% of memory CD4, and 0.4% of memory CD8 clonotypes were shared. Incomplete sequencing was indicated by rarefaction of sorted-subset datasets, despite the large sequencing depth. Compared with non-shared clonotypes, the clonotypes found in all four sorted-subset donors had higher generation probabilities.

From its cysteine to its phenylalanine, the CDR3 spans 11 amino acids. Only the CDR3 region is kept as DNA, spanning 33 bases read in frame from base 1. From a lookup of the germline V gene (reference sequence), CDR1 and CDR2 are MNHEY and SMNVEV. V sheds 5 bases and J sheds 8 bases, leaving 9 bases between their ends. CD8 naive samples consisted of CD45RO-negative cells that were positively selected for CCR7, yielding a CD45RA+CCR7+ population without TemRA cells. Donors were healthy HIV-negative adults with no recently reported acute infections or vaccinations. Every donor was a Caucasian adult living in Nashville, Tennessee, USA. Blood was collected by leukapheresis, and PBMCs were isolated by Ficoll-Histopaque density gradient centrifugation and then cryopreserved in liquid nitrogen vapor phase. Analytical flow cytometry was used to check the purity and quantity of each magnetically sorted T cell population. Each sorted fraction had its genomic DNA isolated and then quantified by UV absorbance on a Nanodrop 2000c.

Details on this clone: Its recognized antigen is unknown. No base quality values were provided; no much bigger clone lies one nucleotide off.

Using the deep immunoSEQ assay, multiplex PCR amplified TCR CDR3 regions from genomic DNA. For each cell subset, the extracted genomic DNA was distributed evenly across all wells of several immunoSEQ 96-well plates, and each plate served as one replicate. For sorted subsets, each replicate PCR was loaded with 150 to 250 ng genomic DNA, equivalent to 25,000 to 30,000 T cell genomes. Purified libraries were measured with a Qubit 3.0 fluorometer, size-checked on a Bioanalyzer 2100, and measured again with the KAPA Library Quantification kit. A separate single-read 150-cycle Illumina NextSeq 550 flow cell was used to sequence each immunoSEQ 96-well plate. In the paper's pipeline: Because the immunoSEQ output included only junctional sequences and no quality scores, the filtering could not be the same as the filtering used for full-length reads. Sequences were annotated with PyIR, a Python wrapper for IgBLAST v1.9, using IMGT germline references to assign V/J genes and CDR3. Any read was removed if the V/J assignment was weak (E-value above 1e-6), the CDR3 was missing, or the read contained stop codons, out-of-frame junctions, or ambiguous translated residues. V3J clonotypes were defined as sequences sharing an identical inferred V gene, J gene, and CDR3 amino acid sequence. To compute the percentage overlap between repertoires, the number of shared unique clonotypes was divided by the size of the smaller repertoire. Three approaches were used to assess repertoire richness: RTK rarefaction, the Chao1 estimator, and Recon v2.1 estimates of unobserved clonotypes. For all TCRbeta clonotypes obtained by the gDNA method from a few donors, generation probabilities were computed with OLGA. TCRdb stores this immuneACCESS table with in-frame sequences only. Part of the clones is absent; in the studies checked, under half of the shortfall reflects unresolved V genes, and no reason is known for the rest. From that table come the V and J calls and clone size; the DNA was used to work out D and trimming. The sample contains about 2.1 million clones, around 93% of them found a single time. Clones ranked in the top ten supply over 1.5% of the sample.

The sequenced sample consisted of naive CD8+ T cells from PBMCs. The sample's cell subset or site label, decoded: CD45RA+CCR7+. The V gene is TRBV27 and the J gene is TRBJ1-2; too little of a D gene remains to name it. This receptor was obtained from a man between 18 and 35 years old in good health. Some clones in this sample may be carry-over from other donors' samples. The CDR3 sequence is CASSGGLGYTF. The sequence in DNA is TGTGCCAGCAGTGGAGGGTTGGGCTACACCTTC.